This entry lists 29 T cell receptor beta chains sequenced from one sample in a study of shared clonotypes between healthy human individuals. Some clones are missing from TCRdb's copy, which holds only in-frame ones; the method was immunoSEQ multiplex PCR. The data contain 2 million to 2.5 million clones, over 90% of them seen just once; the ten biggest clones take up under 0.45%. The specimen sequenced was naive CD4+ T cells from PBMCs. Subset: CD45RA+ positively selected. The receptors here all came from a man between 18 and 29 years old in good health. Some clones in this sample may be carry-over from other donors' samples.

This rearrangement joins TRBV29-1 to TRBJ1-2, with TRBD1 matching 9 bases. CDR1 SQVTM and CDR2 ANQGSEA come from the germline V gene. V was pared by 6 bases and J by 6 bases, with 8 bases of the junction left unmatched. This CDR3 contains 13 residues. The chain's CDR3 is CSVARDRVNGYTF. As DNA, the CDR3 is TGCAGCGTAGCCCGGGACAGGGTGAATGGCTACACCTTC.

The V gene is TRBV28, the J gene TRBJ1-4; D unclear. This CDR3 contains 13 residues. Per the germline V gene, CDR1 is MDHEN and CDR2 is SYDVKM. Trimming shortened V by 5 bases and J by 4 bases, and 8 bases separated the two germline ends. The CDR3 region is CASSTVFNEKLFF. The CDR3 DNA reads as TGTGCCAGCAGTACTGTGTTTAATGAAAAACTGTTTTTT.

The V gene is TRBV19, the J gene TRBJ1-5, with D possibly being TRBD1 (6 bases). Per the germline V gene, CDR1 is LNHDA and CDR2 is SQIVND (reference sequence). Trimming took 0 bases from V and 13 from J, leaving 19 bases between them. The CDR3 runs to 15 residues. As DNA, the CDR3 is TGTGCCAGTAGTATAGAAGGGGGGGTAGGGAGTGTTCAGCATTTT. Its translation: CASSIEGGVGSVQHF.

The DNA for the CDR3 is TGCGCCAGCAGCTGGACCCCCTGGGACGGAAAGCAGTTCTTC. Translating gives CASSWTPWDGKQFF. The chain has TRBV5-1 and TRBJ2-1; D tentatively fits TRBD1 or TRBD2 (5 bases each). V dropped 3 bases and J dropped 11 bases, with 18 bases sitting between them. The CDR3 spans 14 residues. Germline V CDR1 and CDR2: SGHRS, YFSETQ.

The V and J genes are TRBV5-6 and TRBJ1-4; 8 nucleotides match TRBD1. The CDR3 covers 14 residues. Germline assignment: CDR1 SGHDT and CDR2 YYEEEE. Trimming at V came to 3 bases and at J to 8 bases, leaving 6 bases not matched to a gene. The CDR3 DNA reads as TGTGCCAGCAGCTCCCGGACAGGGAAAGAAAAACTGTTTTTT. Amino acids: CASSSRTGKEKLFF.

This sequence joins TRBV6-1 and TRBJ1-1; D not certain. Germline lookup yields CDR1 MNHNS and CDR2 SASEGT. The CDR3 has 16 amino acids. V was shortened by 2 bases and J by 0 bases, with 13 bases between the two germline ends. The CDR3 region is CASSEIKGSLNTEAFF. CDR3 bases: TGTGCCAGCAGTGAAATTAAAGGGTCGCTGAACACTGAAGCTTTCTTT.

This sequence joins TRBV5-1 and TRBJ2-1; 8 bases match TRBD1. The ends lost 4 bases at V and 7 bases at J; junction bases unmatched: 4. CDR3 length equals 13 residues. Germline V gene sequence: CDR1 SGHRS, CDR2 YFSETQ. The CDR3 reads CASSRGQVNEQFF. As DNA, the CDR3 is TGCGCCAGCAGCAGGGGACAGGTTAATGAGCAGTTCTTC.

A note on this clone: The sample carries other DNA sequences with the same CDR3. The V and J genes are TRBV29-1 and TRBJ1-2, with D uncertain. Germline V gene lookup returns CDR1 SQVTM and CDR2 ANQGSEA. The V and J ends lost 4 bases and 0 bases respectively, with 6 bases between them. The CDR3 extends over 12 amino acids. The CDR3 DNA sequence: TGCAGCGTTGGCGGCACTAACTATGGCTACACCTTC. Translation gives CSVGGTNYGYTF.

The J gene is TRBJ2-5, the V gene TRBV5-1, with D unclear. Germline values: CDR1 SGHRS, CDR2 YFSETQ. This CDR3 contains 14 residues. V gave up 4 bases and J gave up 4 bases, with 14 bases separating them. The CDR3 region is CASSPIRPLETQYF. The CDR3 nucleotides read TGCGCCAGCAGCCCGATCCGCCCCCTAGAGACCCAGTACTTC.

The chain combines TRBV9 with TRBJ2-5; D is tentatively TRBD1 or TRBD2 (5 bases each). This CDR3 is built from 16 residues. V lost 3 bases to trimming and J lost 7 bases, with 22 bases between them. Germline CDR1 is SGDLS and CDR2 is YYNGEE. As DNA, the CDR3 is TGTGCCAGCAGCGGGGTCATGGACTTGGGGACGGGGACCCAGTACTTC. Encoded protein: CASSGVMDLGTGTQYF.

The chain uses TRBV7-2 and TRBJ1-2; D ambiguous. V dropped 2 bases and J dropped 2 bases, with 12 bases sitting between them. The CDR3 totals 15 residues. Germline CDR1 is SGHTA and CDR2 is FQGNSA. CDR3 in DNA: TGTGCCAGCAGCTTATGGCCGGGTGAAAACTATGGCTACACCTTC. Translated: CASSLWPGENYGYTF.

V is TRBV28 and J is TRBJ2-2; 9 nucleotides match TRBD1. The CDR3 totals 16 residues. Germline trimming cut 7 bases from V and 5 bases from J; bases unmatched to any gene: 11. The germline gives CDR1 MDHEN, CDR2 SYDVKM. The CDR3 loop reads CASTPGTGLGTGELFF. The CDR3 coding sequence is TGTGCCAGCACCCCCGGGACAGGGCTAGGAACCGGGGAGCTGTTTTTT.

The CDR3 spells CASSTRQAQNYNEQFF. In DNA form, the CDR3 reads TGTGCCAGCAGCACCAGACAGGCCCAAAATTACAATGAGCAGTTCTTC. This chain joins TRBV7-3 and TRBJ2-1; the D gene is possibly TRBD1 (6 bases). The CDR3 covers 16 residues. The germline V gene encodes CDR1 SGHTA and CDR2 FQGTGA. V lost 5 bases and J 4 bases, leaving 18 bases between the germline ends.

This rearrangement joins TRBV25-1 to TRBJ2-3; 8 nucleotides line up with TRBD2. Germline V gene lookup returns CDR1 MGHDK and CDR2 SYGVNS. With 1 base clipped from V and 5 bases from J, the junction kept 2 bases outside the gene matches. The CDR3 sequence is 14 residues long. The CDR3: CASSELAGGDTQYF. The CDR3 region has the DNA TGTGCCAGCAGTGAATTGGCGGGAGGAGATACGCAGTATTTT. Supplemented by reference TRBV25-1 and TRBJ2-3, the full variable domain reads EADIYQTPRYLVIGTGKKITLECSQTMGHDKMYWYQQDPGMELHLIHYSYGVNSTEKGDLSSESTVSRIRTEHFPLTLESARPSHTSQYLCASSELAGGDTQYFGPGTRLTVL.

This clone was counted a few times. This sample also contains other DNA sequences that code for the same CDR3. The CDR3, as DNA: TGTGCCAGCAGTAAGAACACTGAAGCTTTCTTT. It translates to CASSKNTEAFF. The chain employs TRBV28 and TRBJ1-1; D remains unclear. CDR1 is MDHEN and CDR2 is SYDVKM in the germline V gene. The CDR3 has 11 amino acids. V was trimmed by 5 bases and J by 1 base, leaving 2 bases between them.

This chain uses TRBV5-1 with TRBJ1-2; 8 bases match TRBD1. CDR3 size: 13 residues. Looked up from germline, CDR1 is SGHRS and CDR2 is YFSETQ. V lost 7 bases to trimming and J lost 5 bases; unmatched junction nucleotides: 7. As DNA, the CDR3 is TGCGCCAGCGGGTCGACAGGGGAATATGGCTACACCTTC. This codes for CASGSTGEYGYTF.

The chain recombines TRBV2 with TRBJ2-3; D possibly corresponds to TRBD2 (6 bases). This CDR3 is 16 amino acids long. Trimming pared 4 bases from V and 0 bases from J, leaving 14 bases between. The germline V gene has CDR1 SNHLY and CDR2 FYNNEI. The CDR3 is CASSVLALTSTDTQYF. The CDR3 DNA follows: TGTGCCAGCAGTGTTCTAGCGCTAACTAGCACAGATACGCAGTATTTT. The full variable domain, its missing parts supplied by reference TRBV2 and TRBJ2-3, is EPEVTQTPSHQVTQMGQEVILRCVPISNHLYFYWYRQILGQKVEFLVSFYNNEISEKSEIFDDQFSVERPDGSNFTLKIRSTKLEDSAMYFCASSVLALTSTDTQYFGPGTRLTVL.

J is TRBJ2-1 and V is TRBV5-1, with TRBD2 identical over 13 bases. The length of the CDR3 is 14 residues. Germline CDR1 SGHRS, CDR2 YFSETQ. J was trimmed by 10 bases and V by 4 bases; bases with no gene match: 5. The CDR3 reads CASSITSGRGEQFF. As DNA, the CDR3 is TGCGCCAGCAGCATAACTAGCGGGAGGGGCGAGCAGTTCTTC.

This sequence joins TRBV19 and TRBJ2-5; possibly TRBD1 for D (6 bases). The CDR3 runs 15 residues. Germline values: CDR1 LNHDA, CDR2 SQIVND (reference sequence). V lost 5 bases, J lost 3 bases, and 16 bases lay in between. The CDR3 DNA sequence: TGTGCCAGTAGTGATACGGACAGAGGCGAAGAGACCCAGTACTTC. Protein: CASSDTDRGEETQYF. The whole variable domain, filled in from reference TRBV19 and TRBJ2-5, reads DGGITQSPKYLFRKEGQNVTLSCEQNLNHDAMYWYRQDPGQGLRLIYYSQIVNDFQKGDIAEGYSVSREKKESFPLTVTSAQKNPTAFYLCASSDTDRGEETQYFGPGTRLLVL.

This sequence joins TRBV9 and TRBJ2-7; 10 bases fit TRBD2. The length of the CDR3 is 16 residues. The junction had 11 bases not matched to a gene; V was cut back by 4 bases and J by 4 bases. Germline-derived CDR1 and CDR2 are SGDLS and YYNGEE. This CDR3 reads CASSPRLASGRYEQYF. CDR3 DNA sequence: TGTGCCAGCAGCCCCCGGTTGGCTAGCGGGAGATACGAGCAGTACTTC.

The V gene is TRBV6-1, the J gene TRBJ2-4, with D unclear. The CDR3 is made up of 14 amino acids. The V end was cut by 6 bases, the J end by 6 bases, with 15 bases between. Germline-derived CDR1 and CDR2 are MNHNS and SASEGT. Here the CDR3 reads CASRPGPLVNIQYF. CDR3 bases: TGTGCCAGCAGACCCGGGCCGCTGGTAAACATTCAGTACTTC.

V and J are TRBV7-9 and TRBJ2-7; 7 positions agree with TRBD2. V lost 7 bases, J lost 3 bases, and 12 bases stayed unmatched. This CDR3 has 15 amino acids. In germline, CDR1 is SEHNR, CDR2 FQNEAQ (reference sequence). In nucleotides, the CDR3 is TGTGCCAGCACCTGGGGGGGAGGCCGTAACTACGAGCAGTACTTC. It encodes CASTWGGGRNYEQYF.

The chain is built from TRBV28 and TRBJ1-1; D gene ambiguous. Germline assignment: CDR1 MDHEN and CDR2 SYDVKM. The CDR3 is 13 residues long. Trimming took off 5 bases at V and 1 base at J, with 8 bases between the two ends. The CDR3 reads CASSTPPNTEAFF. The CDR3 coding sequence is TGTGCCAGCAGTACCCCCCCGAACACTGAAGCTTTCTTT.

The rearrangement uses TRBV5-1 and TRBJ2-2; D gene uncertain. The germline V gene encodes CDR1 SGHRS and CDR2 YFSETQ. The CDR3 totals 16 residues. V was pared by 0 bases and J by 0 bases, with 9 bases between. CDR3 loop: CASSLATAPNTGELFF. DNA for the CDR3: TGCGCCAGCAGCTTGGCCACAGCCCCGAACACCGGGGAGCTGTTTTTT.

The chain links TRBV10-2 to TRBJ2-7; the D call may be TRBD1 or TRBD2 (5 bases each). V gave up 4 bases and J gave up 3 bases, with 13 bases separating them. The CDR3 is 14 residues long. Germline assignment: CDR1 WSHSY and CDR2 SAAADI. This chain's CDR3 is CASSGQLLDYEQYF. CDR3 DNA: TGCGCCAGCAGTGGACAGCTACTAGACTACGAGCAGTACTTC.

The rearrangement joins TRBV4-1 to TRBJ2-3; 8 bases agree with TRBD1. V trimming: 1 base; J trimming: 6 bases; junction bases outside the gene matches: 3. Germline CDR1 is MGHRA and CDR2 is YSYEKL. The CDR3 covers 14 residues. CDR3 DNA: TGCGCCAGCAGCCAAGGGACAGGGTCCGATACGCAGTATTTT. It is translated as CASSQGTGSDTQYF.

V is TRBV11-2 and J is TRBJ2-7, with 7 bases matching TRBD1. CDR3 length: 16 amino acids. Germline V gives CDR1 SGHAT, CDR2 FQNNGV. V dropped 5 bases and J dropped 9; count of bases not matched to a gene: 19. CDR3 DNA sequence: TGTGCCAGCAGCGTCCCGGGACAGCAACCAGTACGCGGGCAGTACTTC. Its translation is CASSVPGQQPVRGQYF.

The chain carries TRBV18 and TRBJ2-1, with 7 bases that match TRBD2. Germline V gene data show CDR1 as KGHSH and CDR2 as LQKENI. Trimming at V came to 3 bases and at J to 3 bases, leaving 5 bases not matched to a gene. This CDR3 has 15 amino acids. The CDR3 sequence is CASSPAGANYNEQFF. The CDR3 bases are TGTGCCAGCTCACCCGCGGGAGCCAACTACAATGAGCAGTTCTTC.

This rearrangement joins TRBV29-1 to TRBJ2-5; TRBD2 matches at 9 bases. The CDR3 has 12 residues. The J segment lost 3 bases and the V segment lost 7 bases, leaving 3 bases of the junction unmatched. Looked up from germline, CDR1 is SQVTM and CDR2 is ANQGSEA. The CDR3 DNA reads TGCAGCGGCAGACTAGCGGAAGAGACCCAGTACTTC. It is translated as CSGRLAEETQYF.